These 17 T cell receptor beta chains share one sample of origin, sequenced in a study of T-cell reconstitution after alpha-beta-depleted transplantation in children. During its preparation, the TCRbeta library received unique molecular identifiers. Via MiXCR, TCRdb re-called the PCR reads, giving one row per CDR3 protein. The table lists some 600,000 distinct CDR3 sequences, over 10% of them singletons, with over 2% in the top ten. This material consisted of PBMCs, mostly from graft donor cells, taken 360 days after TCRalphabeta/CD19-depleted stem cell transplant. These receptors were obtained from a male patient between 5 and 17 years old who had a stem cell transplant for acute myeloid leukemia, so the T cells may come from the graft donor.

This chain joins TRBV3-1 and TRBJ2-7; 8 nucleotides align to TRBD2. This CDR3 comprises 15 residues. CDR1 is LGHDT, CDR2 YNNKEL, per germline (reference sequence). With V trimmed by 4 bases and J by 6 bases, 11 bases remained unmatched. The CDR3 sequence: CASSLQRERRSEQYF. CDR3 in DNA: TGTGCCAGCAGCCTTCAGCGGGAGCGCAGGTCCGAGCAGTACTTC.

As for this clonotype: A clone one base away is much larger, so this may be a read error. V usage is TRBV20-1 and J usage is TRBJ2-7; 8 bases line up with TRBD2. Unmatched junction bases numbered 8, after V lost 2 bases and J lost 2 bases. This CDR3 contains 15 residues. CDR1 is DFQATT and CDR2 is SNEGSKA in the germline V gene (reference sequence). CDR3 coding DNA: TGCAGTGCTAGACCAAGACTAGCGTCTCCCTACGAGCAGTACTTC. This sequence encodes CSARPRLASPYEQYF.

This sequence joins TRBV7-3 and TRBJ2-1; D possibly corresponds to TRBD2 (6 bases). V dropped 0 bases and J dropped 6 bases, with 12 bases sitting between them. The CDR3 loop spans 15 amino acids. Germline CDR1 and CDR2: SGHTA and FQGTGA. CDR3 loop: CASSLTRRGTNEQFF. CDR3 in DNA: TGTGCCAGCAGCTTAACGAGGAGGGGTACCAATGAGCAGTTCTTC. The full variable domain, its missing parts supplied by reference TRBV7-3 and TRBJ2-1, is GAGVSQTPSNKVTEKGKYVELRCDPISGHTALYWYRQSLGQGPEFLIYFQGTGAADDSGLPNDRFFAVRPEGSVSTLKIQRTERGDSAVYLCASSLTRRGTNEQFFGPGTRLTVL.

This chain uses TRBV12-3 or TRBV12-4 with TRBJ2-7; D ambiguous. Deletions cut 3 bases from V and 7 bases from J, with 16 bases between. This CDR3 has 14 residues. CDR3 sequence reads: CASSFFQPPLEQYF. DNA of the CDR3: TGTGCCAGCAGTTTCTTTCAGCCCCCCTTGGAGCAGTACTTC.

This clonotype was detected once. This chain connects TRBV20-1 to TRBJ2-7; TRBD2 agrees at 7 bases. The CDR3 has 14 residues. Germline V gene lookup returns CDR1 DFQATT and CDR2 SNEGSKA (reference sequence). J gave up 7 bases and V 6 bases, and 15 bases lay outside the gene matches. CDR3 loop: CSAGDLERDGEQYF. Written as DNA, the CDR3 is TGCAGTGCAGGGGACCTCGAGCGGGACGGAGAGCAGTACTTC.

There are a few counts of this clonotype. The DNA for the CDR3 is TGTGCCAGCAGTTACTCGACAGCAAACCCCACAGATACGCAGTATTTT. This gives the protein CASSYSTANPTDTQYF. The chain links TRBV6-5 to TRBJ2-3, with a possible D match to TRBD1 (5 bases). CDR3 length equals 16 residues. Looked up from germline, CDR1 is MNHEY and CDR2 is SVGAGI. Trimming removed 0 bases at V and 2 bases at J, with 12 bases between.

A few counts support this clonotype. The chain employs TRBV29-1 and TRBJ2-3; no reliable D call. V was pared by 6 bases and J by 2 bases, with 9 bases between. This CDR3 comprises 12 residues. Germline assignment: CDR1 SQVTM and CDR2 ANQGSEA. The CDR3 here is CSVPPDTDTQYF. The CDR3 region has the DNA TGCAGCGTCCCGCCGGACACAGATACGCAGTATTTT.

This clonotype has only a few counts. This rearrangement joins TRBV9 to TRBJ2-3, with D unresolved. The V end was cut by 2 bases, the J end by 4 bases, with 11 bases between. Per germline, CDR1 SGDLS and CDR2 YYNGEE. The CDR3 loop spans 14 amino acids. CDR3 coding DNA: TGTGCCAGCAGCGTGGGAACCGCCGCAGATACGCAGTATTTT. Translated: CASSVGTAADTQYF.

This clonotype was seen only a few times. The gene calls are TRBV4-3 and TRBJ1-2, with unresolved D. The CDR3 extends over 14 amino acids. The V end was cut by 0 bases, the J end by 7 bases, with 12 bases between. CDR1 LGHNA and CDR2 YSLEER come from the germline V gene. The CDR3 is CASSQELANGGYTF. The CDR3, as DNA: TGCGCCAGCAGCCAAGAGTTAGCAAACGGTGGCTACACCTTC.

The chain links TRBV13 to TRBJ2-1; no firm D call. This CDR3 is 12 amino acids long. V shed 5 bases and J shed 10 bases, with 12 bases lying between them. CDR1 is PRHDT and CDR2 is FYEKMQ in the germline V gene (reference sequence). The CDR3 sequence is CASSTSLGEQFF. The CDR3 region has the DNA TGTGCCAGCAGCACGAGCCTAGGCGAGCAGTTCTTC.

The CDR3 sequence is CASSLRILYEQYF. The CDR3 DNA follows: TGTGCCAGCAGTTTGCGGATCCTCTACGAGCAGTACTTC. The rearrangement links TRBV12-3 or TRBV12-4 to TRBJ2-7; no clear D. This CDR3 spans 13 amino acids. V lost 3 bases and J 3 bases, leaving 9 bases between the germline ends.

This clonotype has ten or more counts. The genes are TRBV7-8 and TRBJ2-1; D might be TRBD1 (6 bases). This CDR3 is 15 amino acids long. V shed 4 bases and J shed 8 bases, with 18 bases lying between them. Germline lookup yields CDR1 SGHVS and CDR2 FQNEAQ. CDR3 nucleotides: TGTGCCAGCAGCTCCTGGACAGAGAGAGAGGATGAGCAGTTCTTC. Protein sequence: CASSSWTEREDEQFF.

The table lists this clonotype with a few counts. The V call is TRBV20-1, the J call TRBJ2-5; 10 bases agree with TRBD2. From germline, CDR1 is DFQATT and CDR2 SNEGSKA (reference sequence). This CDR3 is 15 amino acids long. With V trimmed by 2 bases and J by 1 base, 4 bases remained unmatched. The CDR3 sequence: CSARLGLARQETQYF. CDR3 sequence (DNA): TGCAGTGCTAGACTGGGACTAGCGCGCCAAGAGACCCAGTACTTC.

The CDR3 DNA reads as TGTGCCAGCAGCTCGACCGGACAGGGCTGGACTGAAGCTTTCTTT. This codes for CASSSTGQGWTEAFF. The rearrangement links TRBV11-2 to TRBJ1-1, with 8 bases fitting TRBD1. The germline CDR1 and CDR2 sequences are SGHAT and FQNNGV. Unmatched junction bases numbered 9, after V lost 4 bases and J lost 5 bases. The CDR3 consists of 15 residues.

This clonotype was counted at least ten times. J is TRBJ2-1 and V is TRBV5-1, with 10 bases fitting TRBD2. This CDR3 region has 16 residues. In germline, CDR1 is SGHRS, CDR2 YFSETQ. The V and J ends lost 2 bases and 2 bases, in that order; junction bases with no gene match: 4. The CDR3 reads CASSLKGLAAYNEQFF. CDR3 nucleotides: TGCGCCAGCAGCTTAAAAGGACTAGCGGCCTACAATGAGCAGTTCTTC.

The chain employs TRBV13 and TRBJ2-7; D gene uncertain. CDR1 is PRHDT and CDR2 is FYEKMQ in the germline V gene (reference sequence). V was clipped by 5 bases and J by 4 bases, with 15 bases between them. CDR3 size: 14 residues. Written as DNA, the CDR3 is TGTGCCAGCAGCGGAATTACTGAGCTTTACGAGCAGTACTTC. Its translation is CASSGITELYEQYF.

This clonotype was observed a handful of times. The chain carries TRBV9 and TRBJ2-2; TRBD2 might be the D (6 bases). CDR3 size: 20 residues. CDR1 and CDR2 (germline): SGDLS, YYNGEE. Trimming cost V 0 bases and J 0 bases, with 21 bases left between them. The CDR3 nucleotides read TGTGCCAGCAGCGTAGGGGGTGGGGTGCGGGGAGCCTCGAACACCGGGGAGCTGTTTTTT. Protein: CASSVGGGVRGASNTGELFF. The entire variable domain, with the rest obtained from reference TRBV9 and TRBJ2-2, is as follows: DSGVTQTPKHLITATGQRVTLRCSPRSGDLSVYWYQQSLDQGLQFLIQYYNGEERAKGNILERFSAQQFPDLHSELNLSSLELGDSALYFCASSVGGGVRGASNTGELFFGEGSRLTVL.